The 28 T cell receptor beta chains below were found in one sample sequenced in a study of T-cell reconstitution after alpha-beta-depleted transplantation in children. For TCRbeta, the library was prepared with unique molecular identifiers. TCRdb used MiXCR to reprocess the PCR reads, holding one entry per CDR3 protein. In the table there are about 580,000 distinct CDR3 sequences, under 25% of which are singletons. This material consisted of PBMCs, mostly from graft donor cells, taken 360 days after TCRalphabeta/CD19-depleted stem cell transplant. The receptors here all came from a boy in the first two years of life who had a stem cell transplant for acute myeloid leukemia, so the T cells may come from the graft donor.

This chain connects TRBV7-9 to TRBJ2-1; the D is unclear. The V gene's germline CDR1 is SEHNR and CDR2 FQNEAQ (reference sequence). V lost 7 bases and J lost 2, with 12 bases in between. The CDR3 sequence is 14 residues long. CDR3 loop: CASTTSSPYNEQFF. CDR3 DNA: TGTGCCAGCACCACTTCATCTCCCTACAATGAGCAGTTCTTC.

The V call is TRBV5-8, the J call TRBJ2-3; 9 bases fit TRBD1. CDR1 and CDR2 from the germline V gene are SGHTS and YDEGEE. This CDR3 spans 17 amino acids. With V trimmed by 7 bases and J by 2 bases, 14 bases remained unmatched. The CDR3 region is CASALTIGQGNTDTQYF. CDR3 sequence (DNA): TGTGCCAGCGCACTCACCATAGGACAGGGGAACACAGATACGCAGTATTTT.

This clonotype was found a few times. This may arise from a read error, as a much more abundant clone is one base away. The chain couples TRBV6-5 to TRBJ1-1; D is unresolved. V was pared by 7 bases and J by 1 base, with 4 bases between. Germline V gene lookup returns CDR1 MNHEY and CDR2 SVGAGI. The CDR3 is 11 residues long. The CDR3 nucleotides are TGTGCCAGCATGGGGAACACTGAAGCTTTCTTT. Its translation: CASMGNTEAFF.

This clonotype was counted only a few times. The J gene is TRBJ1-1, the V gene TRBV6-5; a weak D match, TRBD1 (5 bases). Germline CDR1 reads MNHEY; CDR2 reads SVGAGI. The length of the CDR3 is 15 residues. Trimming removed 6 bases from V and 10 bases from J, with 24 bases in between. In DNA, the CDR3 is TGTGCCAGCAGCCCCCGGGACTCTCGACCCTTGGGAGCTTTCTTT. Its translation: CASSPRDSRPLGAFF.

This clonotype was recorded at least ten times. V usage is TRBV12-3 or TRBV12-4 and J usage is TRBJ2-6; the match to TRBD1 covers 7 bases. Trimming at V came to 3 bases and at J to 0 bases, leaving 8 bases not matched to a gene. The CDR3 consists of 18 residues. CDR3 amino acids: CASSFDGQDSSGANVLTF. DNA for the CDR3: TGTGCCAGCAGTTTCGACGGACAGGATAGCTCTGGGGCCAACGTCCTGACTTTC.

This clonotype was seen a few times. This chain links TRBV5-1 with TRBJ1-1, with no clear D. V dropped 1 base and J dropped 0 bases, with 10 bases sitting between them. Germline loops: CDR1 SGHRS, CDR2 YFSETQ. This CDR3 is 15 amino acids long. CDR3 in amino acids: CASSLNGMMNTEAFF. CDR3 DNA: TGCGCCAGCAGCTTGAATGGTATGATGAACACTGAAGCTTTCTTT.

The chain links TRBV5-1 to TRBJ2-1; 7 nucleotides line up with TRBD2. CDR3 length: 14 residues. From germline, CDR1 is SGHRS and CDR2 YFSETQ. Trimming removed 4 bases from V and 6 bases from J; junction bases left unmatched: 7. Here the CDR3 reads CASSHTGGLNEQFF. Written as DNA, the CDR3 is TGCGCCAGCAGCCACACGGGGGGACTCAATGAGCAGTTCTTC.

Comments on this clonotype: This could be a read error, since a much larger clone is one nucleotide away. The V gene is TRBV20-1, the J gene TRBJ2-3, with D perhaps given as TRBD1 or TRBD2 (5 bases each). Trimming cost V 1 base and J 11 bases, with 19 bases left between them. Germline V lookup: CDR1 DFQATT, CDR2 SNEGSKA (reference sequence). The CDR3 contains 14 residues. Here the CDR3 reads CSARGSGRQFMQYF. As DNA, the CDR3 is TGCAGTGCTAGAGGTTCGGGACGCCAGTTTATGCAGTATTTT.

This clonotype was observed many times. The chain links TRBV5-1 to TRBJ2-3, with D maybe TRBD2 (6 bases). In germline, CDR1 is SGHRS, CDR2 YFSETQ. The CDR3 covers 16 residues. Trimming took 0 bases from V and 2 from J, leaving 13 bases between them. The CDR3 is CASSLGTTFLTDTQYF. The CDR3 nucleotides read TGCGCCAGCAGCTTGGGGACTACCTTTCTCACAGATACGCAGTATTTT.

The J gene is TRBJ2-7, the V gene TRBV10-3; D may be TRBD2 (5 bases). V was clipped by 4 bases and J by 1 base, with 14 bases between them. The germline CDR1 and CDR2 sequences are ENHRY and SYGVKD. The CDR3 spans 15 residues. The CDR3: CAISGGPRESYEQYV. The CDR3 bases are TGTGCCATCAGTGGGGGTCCCCGGGAATCCTACGAGCAGTACGTC.

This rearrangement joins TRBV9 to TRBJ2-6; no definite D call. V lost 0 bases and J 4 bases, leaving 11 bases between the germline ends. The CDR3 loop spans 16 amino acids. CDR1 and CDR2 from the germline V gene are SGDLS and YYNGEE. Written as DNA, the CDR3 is TGTGCCAGCAGCGTAGAGGGCAACTGGGGGGCCAACGTCCTGACTTTC. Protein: CASSVEGNWGANVLTF.

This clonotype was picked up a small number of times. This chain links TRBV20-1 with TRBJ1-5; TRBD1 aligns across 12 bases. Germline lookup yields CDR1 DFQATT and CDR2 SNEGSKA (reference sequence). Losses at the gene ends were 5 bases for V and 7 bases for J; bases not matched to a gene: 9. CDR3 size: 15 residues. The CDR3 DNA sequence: TGCAGTGCTCAGAAGGGGACAGGGGGCCGGCAGCCCCAGCATTTT. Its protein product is CSAQKGTGGRQPQHF.

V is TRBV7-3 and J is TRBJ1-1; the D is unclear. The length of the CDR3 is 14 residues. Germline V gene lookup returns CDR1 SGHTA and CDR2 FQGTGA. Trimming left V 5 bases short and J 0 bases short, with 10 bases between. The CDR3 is CASSSGHMNTEAFF. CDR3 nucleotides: TGTGCCAGCAGCAGTGGTCACATGAACACTGAAGCTTTCTTT. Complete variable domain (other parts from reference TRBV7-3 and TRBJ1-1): GAGVSQTPSNKVTEKGKYVELRCDPISGHTALYWYRQSLGQGPEFLIYFQGTGAADDSGLPNDRFFAVRPEGSVSTLKIQRTERGDSAVYLCASSSGHMNTEAFFGQGTRLTVV.

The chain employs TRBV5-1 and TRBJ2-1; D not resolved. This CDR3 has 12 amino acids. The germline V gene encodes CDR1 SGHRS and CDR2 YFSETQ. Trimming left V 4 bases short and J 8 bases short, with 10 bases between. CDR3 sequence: CASSLPMDEQFF. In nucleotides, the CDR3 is TGCGCCAGCAGCCTTCCGATGGATGAGCAGTTCTTC.

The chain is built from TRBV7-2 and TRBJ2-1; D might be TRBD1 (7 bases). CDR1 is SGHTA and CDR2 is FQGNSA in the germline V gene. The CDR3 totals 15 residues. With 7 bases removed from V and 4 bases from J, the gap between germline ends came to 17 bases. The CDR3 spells CASNPDRTKYNEQFF. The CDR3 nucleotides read TGTGCCAGCAACCCGGACAGGACTAAATACAATGAGCAGTTCTTC.

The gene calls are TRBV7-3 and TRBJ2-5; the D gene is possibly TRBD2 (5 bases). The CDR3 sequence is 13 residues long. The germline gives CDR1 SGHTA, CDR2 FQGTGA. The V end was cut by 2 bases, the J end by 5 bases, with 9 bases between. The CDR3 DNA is TGTGCCAGCAGCTTACGGCAGCGGGAGACCCAGTACTTC. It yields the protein CASSLRQRETQYF.

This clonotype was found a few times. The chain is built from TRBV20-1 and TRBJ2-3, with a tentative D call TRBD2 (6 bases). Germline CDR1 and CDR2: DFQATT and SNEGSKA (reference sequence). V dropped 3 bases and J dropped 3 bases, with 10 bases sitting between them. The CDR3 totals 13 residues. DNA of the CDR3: TGCAGTGCTAGCGGGCGGGGAACAGATACGCAGTATTTT. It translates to CSASGRGTDTQYF.

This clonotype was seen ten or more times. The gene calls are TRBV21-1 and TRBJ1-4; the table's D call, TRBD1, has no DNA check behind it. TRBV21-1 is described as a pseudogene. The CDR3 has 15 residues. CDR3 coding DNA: TGTGCCAGCAGCAAAGGTGACAGGGAGACGGAAAAACTGTTTTTT. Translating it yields CASSKGDRETEKLFF.

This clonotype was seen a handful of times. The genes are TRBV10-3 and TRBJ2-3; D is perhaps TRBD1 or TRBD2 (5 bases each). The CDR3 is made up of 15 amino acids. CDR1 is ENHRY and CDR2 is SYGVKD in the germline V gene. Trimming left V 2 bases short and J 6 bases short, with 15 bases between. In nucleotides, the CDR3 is TGTGCCATCAGTGAGGAGGGGAGTAGGTCGGATACGCAGTATTTT. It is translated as CAISEEGSRSDTQYF.

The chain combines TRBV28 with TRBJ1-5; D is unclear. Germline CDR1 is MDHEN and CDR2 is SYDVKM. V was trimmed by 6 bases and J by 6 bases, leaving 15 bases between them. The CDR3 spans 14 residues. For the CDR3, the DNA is TGTGCCAGCAGCCCACTGACGTCGGGTCAGCCCCAGCATTTT. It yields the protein CASSPLTSGQPQHF.

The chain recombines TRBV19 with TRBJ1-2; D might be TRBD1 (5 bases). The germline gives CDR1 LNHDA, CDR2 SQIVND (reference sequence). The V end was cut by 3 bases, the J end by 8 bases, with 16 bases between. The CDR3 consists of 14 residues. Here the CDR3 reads CASSIYEGEGGYTF. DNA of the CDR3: TGTGCCAGTAGTATCTACGAGGGTGAGGGGGGCTACACCTTC.

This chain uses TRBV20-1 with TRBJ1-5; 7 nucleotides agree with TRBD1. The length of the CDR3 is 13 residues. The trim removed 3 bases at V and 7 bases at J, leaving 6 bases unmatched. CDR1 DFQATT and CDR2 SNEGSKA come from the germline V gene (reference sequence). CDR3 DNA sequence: TGCAGTGCTAGTACAGGGGTCGGCCAGCCCCAGCATTTT. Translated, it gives CSASTGVGQPQHF.

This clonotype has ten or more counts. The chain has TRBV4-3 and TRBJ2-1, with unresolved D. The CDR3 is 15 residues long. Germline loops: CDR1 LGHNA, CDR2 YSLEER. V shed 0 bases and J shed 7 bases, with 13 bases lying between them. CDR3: CASSQEPWAQNEQFF. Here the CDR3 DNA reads TGCGCCAGCAGCCAAGAACCCTGGGCCCAGAATGAGCAGTTCTTC.

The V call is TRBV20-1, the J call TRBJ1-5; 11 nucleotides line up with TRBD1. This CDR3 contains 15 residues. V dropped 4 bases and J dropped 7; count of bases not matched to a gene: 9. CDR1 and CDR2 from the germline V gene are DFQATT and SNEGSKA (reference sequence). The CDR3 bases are TGCAGTGCTAAGACAGGGGGACAGGGGGGACAGCCCCAGCATTTT. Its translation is CSAKTGGQGGQPQHF.

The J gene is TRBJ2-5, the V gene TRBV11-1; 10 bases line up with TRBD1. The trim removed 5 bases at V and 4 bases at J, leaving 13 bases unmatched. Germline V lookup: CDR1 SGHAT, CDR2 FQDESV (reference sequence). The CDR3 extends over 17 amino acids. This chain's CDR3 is CASSPRMGQGMSETQYF. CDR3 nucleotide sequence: TGTGCCAGCAGCCCACGGATGGGACAGGGGATGTCAGAGACCCAGTACTTC.

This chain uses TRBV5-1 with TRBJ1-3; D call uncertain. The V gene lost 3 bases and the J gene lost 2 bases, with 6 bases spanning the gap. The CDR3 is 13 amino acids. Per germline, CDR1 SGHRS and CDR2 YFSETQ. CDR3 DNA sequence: TGCGCCAGCAGCTCGGGGACTGGAAACACCATATATTTT. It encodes CASSSGTGNTIYF.

The CDR3 DNA reads as TGTGCCAGCAGCGGACCGGGACTCCCGCCTCCGGATGAGCAGTTCTTC. Its translation is CASSGPGLPPPDEQFF. This chain uses TRBV7-9 with TRBJ2-1, with D possibly matching TRBD2 (6 bases). This CDR3 contains 16 residues. V was cut by 5 bases and J by 8 bases, with 22 bases left in between. Germline V gene data show CDR1 as SEHNR and CDR2 as FQNEAQ (reference sequence).

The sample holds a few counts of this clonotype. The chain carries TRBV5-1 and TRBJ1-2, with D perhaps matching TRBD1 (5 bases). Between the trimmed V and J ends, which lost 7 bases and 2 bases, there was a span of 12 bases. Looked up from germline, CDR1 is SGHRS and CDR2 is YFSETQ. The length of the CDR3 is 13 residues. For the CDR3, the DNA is TGCGCCAGCCGGCGGGCAGGGAACTATGGCTACACCTTC. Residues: CASRRAGNYGYTF.